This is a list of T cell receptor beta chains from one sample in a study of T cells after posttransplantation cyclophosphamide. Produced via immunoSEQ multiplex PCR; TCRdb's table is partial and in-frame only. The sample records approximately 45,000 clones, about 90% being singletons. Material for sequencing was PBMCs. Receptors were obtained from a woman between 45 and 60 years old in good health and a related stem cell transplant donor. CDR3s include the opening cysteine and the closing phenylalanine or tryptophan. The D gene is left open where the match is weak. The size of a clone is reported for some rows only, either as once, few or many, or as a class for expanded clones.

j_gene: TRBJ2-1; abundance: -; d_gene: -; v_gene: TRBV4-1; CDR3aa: CASSNPGASSYNEQFF; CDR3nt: TGCGCCAGCAGTAATCCGGGAGCCAGCTCCTACAATGAGCAGTTCTTC
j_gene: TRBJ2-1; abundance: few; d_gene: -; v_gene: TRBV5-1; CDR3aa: CASSRAGSSYNEQFF; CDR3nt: TGCGCCAGCAGTAGAGCGGGCAGCTCCTACAATGAGCAGTTCTTC
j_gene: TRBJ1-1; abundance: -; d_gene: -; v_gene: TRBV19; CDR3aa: CASRKGGGTEAFF; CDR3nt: TGTGCCAGCCGGAAGGGCGGGGGGACTGAAGCTTTCTTT
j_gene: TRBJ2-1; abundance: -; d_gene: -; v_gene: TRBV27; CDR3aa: CASSLSSANEQFF; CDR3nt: TGTGCCAGCAGTTTATCATCAGCGAATGAGCAGTTCTTC
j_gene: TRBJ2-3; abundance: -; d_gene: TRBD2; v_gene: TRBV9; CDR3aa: CASSVGAGGNTDTQYF; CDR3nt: TGTGCCAGCAGCGTAGGGGCGGGGGGAAACACAGATACGCAGTATTTT
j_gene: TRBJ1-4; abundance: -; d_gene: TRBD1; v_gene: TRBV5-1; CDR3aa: CASSTGQGNEKLFF; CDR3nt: TGCGCCAGCAGCACGGGACAGGGGAATGAAAAACTGTTTTTT
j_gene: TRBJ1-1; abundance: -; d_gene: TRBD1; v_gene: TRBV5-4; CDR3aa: CASSTQGGLAFF; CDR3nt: TGTGCCAGCAGCACCCAGGGGGGACTTGCTTTCTTT
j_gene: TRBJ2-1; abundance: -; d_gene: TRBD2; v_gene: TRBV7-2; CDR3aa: CASSSIAGVYNEQFF; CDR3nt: TGTGCCAGCAGTTCGATAGCGGGGGTCTACAATGAGCAGTTCTTC
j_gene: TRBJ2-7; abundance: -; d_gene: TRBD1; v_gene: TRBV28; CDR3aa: CASSRQGARYEQYF; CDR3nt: TGTGCCAGCAGTCGACAGGGGGCGAGATACGAGCAGTACTTC
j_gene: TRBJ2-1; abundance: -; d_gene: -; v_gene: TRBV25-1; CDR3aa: CASSESTVNEQFF; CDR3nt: TGTGCCAGCAGTGAATCGACAGTGAATGAGCAGTTCTTC
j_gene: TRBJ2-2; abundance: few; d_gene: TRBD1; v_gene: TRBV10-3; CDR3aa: CAITDRTNTGELFF; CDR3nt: TGTGCCATCACGGACAGGACTAACACCGGGGAGCTGTTTTTT
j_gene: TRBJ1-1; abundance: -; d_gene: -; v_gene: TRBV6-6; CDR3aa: CASSPEASTEAFF; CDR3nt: TGTGCCAGCAGTCCTGAGGCAAGCACTGAAGCTTTCTTT
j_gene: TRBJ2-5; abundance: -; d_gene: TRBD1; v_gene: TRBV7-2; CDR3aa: CASSLDRGGQETQYF; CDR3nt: TGTGCCAGCAGCTTAGACAGGGGCGGACAAGAGACCCAGTACTTC
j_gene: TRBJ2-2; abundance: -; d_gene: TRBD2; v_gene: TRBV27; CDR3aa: CASSLSPGLAPTTPGELFF; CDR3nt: TGTGCCAGCAGTTTATCGCCGGGACTAGCACCTACAACCCCCGGGGAGCTGTTTTTT
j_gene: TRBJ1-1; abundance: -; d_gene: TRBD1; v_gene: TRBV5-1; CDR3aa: CASSIRDRGDTEAFF; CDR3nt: TGCGCCAGCAGCATCCGGGACAGGGGAGACACTGAAGCTTTCTTT
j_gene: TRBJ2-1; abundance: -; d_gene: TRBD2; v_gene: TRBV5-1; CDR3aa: CASSLTELAGYNEQFF; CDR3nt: TGCGCCAGCAGCTTGACCGAGCTAGCGGGATACAATGAGCAGTTCTTC
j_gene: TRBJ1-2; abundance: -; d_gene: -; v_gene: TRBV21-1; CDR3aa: CASSYGDRGSKSNYGYTF; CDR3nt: TGTGCCAGCAGCTATGGGGACAGGGGGTCTAAATCTAACTATGGCTACACCTTC
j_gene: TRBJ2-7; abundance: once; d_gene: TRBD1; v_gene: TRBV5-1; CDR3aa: CASSLLPDRRYEQYF; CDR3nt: TGCGCCAGCAGCCTGCTGCCGGACAGGAGATACGAGCAGTACTTC
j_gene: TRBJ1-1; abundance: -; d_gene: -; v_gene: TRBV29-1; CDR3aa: CSVARTMNTEAFF; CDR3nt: TGCAGCGTCGCCAGGACAATGAACACTGAAGCTTTCTTT
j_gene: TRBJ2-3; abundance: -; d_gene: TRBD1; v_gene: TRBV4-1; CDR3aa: CASSQVQGSTDTQYF; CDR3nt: TGCGCCAGCAGCCAAGTACAGGGGTCCACAGATACGCAGTATTTT
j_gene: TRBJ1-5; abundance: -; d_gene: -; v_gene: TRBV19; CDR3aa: CASTLVRDSNQPQHF; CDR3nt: TGTGCCAGTACCCTAGTAAGAGATAGCAATCAGCCCCAGCATTTT
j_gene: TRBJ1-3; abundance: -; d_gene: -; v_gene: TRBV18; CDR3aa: CASSPKGDTIYF; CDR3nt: TGTGCCAGCTCACCAAAAGGAGACACCATATATTTT
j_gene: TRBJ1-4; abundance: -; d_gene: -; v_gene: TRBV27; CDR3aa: CASKGNEKLFF; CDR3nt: TGTGCCAGCAAGGGGAATGAAAAACTGTTTTTT
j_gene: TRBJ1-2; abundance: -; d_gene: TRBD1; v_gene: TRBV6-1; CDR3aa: CASSVDRGQTYYGYTF; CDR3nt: TGTGCCAGCAGTGTGGACAGGGGACAAACCTACTATGGCTACACCTTC
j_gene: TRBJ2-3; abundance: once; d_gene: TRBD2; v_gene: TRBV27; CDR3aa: CASSLRDYRGDTQYF; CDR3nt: TGTGCCAGCAGTCTCCGGGACTACCGGGGAGATACGCAGTATTTT
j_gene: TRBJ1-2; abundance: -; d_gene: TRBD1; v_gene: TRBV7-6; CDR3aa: CASSLADRGGYGYTF; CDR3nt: TGTGCCAGCAGCTTAGCGGACAGGGGGGGATATGGCTACACCTTC
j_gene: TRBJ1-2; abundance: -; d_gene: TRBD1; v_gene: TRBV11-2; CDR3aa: CASSLVTGGLVNYGYTF; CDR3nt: TGTGCCAGCAGCTTAGTAACAGGGGGCCTAGTAAACTATGGCTACACCTTC
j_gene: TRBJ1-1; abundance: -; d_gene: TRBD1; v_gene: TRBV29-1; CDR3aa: CSVLGGAWVNTEAFF; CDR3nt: TGCAGCGTTTTAGGGGGCGCCTGGGTGAACACTGAAGCTTTCTTT
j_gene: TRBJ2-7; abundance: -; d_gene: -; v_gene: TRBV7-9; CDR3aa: CASSLEAGPSSYEQYF; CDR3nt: TGTGCCAGCAGCTTAGAGGCGGGGCCTAGCTCCTACGAGCAGTACTTC
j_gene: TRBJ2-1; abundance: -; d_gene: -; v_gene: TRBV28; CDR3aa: CASTSAGTPSSYNEQFF; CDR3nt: TGTGCCAGCACTTCTGCAGGAACCCCAAGCTCCTACAATGAGCAGTTCTTC
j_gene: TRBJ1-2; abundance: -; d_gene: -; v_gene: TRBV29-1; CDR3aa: CSVQPPQENYGYTF; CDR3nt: TGCAGCGTACAGCCCCCCCAGGAAAACTATGGCTACACCTTC
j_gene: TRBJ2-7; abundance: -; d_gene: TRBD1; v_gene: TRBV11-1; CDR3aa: CASSSSEGGTGGNEQYF; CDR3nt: TGTGCCAGCAGCTCTAGCGAAGGCGGGACAGGGGGCAACGAGCAGTACTTC
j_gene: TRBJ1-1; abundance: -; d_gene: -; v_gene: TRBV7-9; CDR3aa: CASSLYAGMGTEAFF; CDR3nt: TGTGCCAGCAGCTTATACGCAGGGATGGGGACTGAAGCTTTCTTT
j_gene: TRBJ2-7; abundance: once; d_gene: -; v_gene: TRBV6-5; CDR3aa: CASSYDGTRSSYEQYF; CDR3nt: TGTGCCAGCAGTTACGATGGGACACGAAGCTCCTACGAGCAGTACTTC
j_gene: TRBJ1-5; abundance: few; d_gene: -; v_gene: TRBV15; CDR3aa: CATSRDRAGIHQPQHF; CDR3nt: TGTGCCACCAGCAGAGATCGCGCAGGGATCCATCAGCCCCAGCATTTT
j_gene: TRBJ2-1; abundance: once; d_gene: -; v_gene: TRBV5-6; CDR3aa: CASSGALGAFF; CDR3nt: TGTGCCAGCAGCGGGGCTCTAGGGGCGTTCTTC
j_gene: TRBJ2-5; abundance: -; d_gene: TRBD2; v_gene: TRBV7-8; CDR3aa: CASGQRGNDQETQYF; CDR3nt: TGTGCCAGCGGCCAGCGGGGGAATGACCAAGAGACCCAGTACTTC
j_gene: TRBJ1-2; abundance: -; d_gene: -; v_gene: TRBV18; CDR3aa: CASSHLGVAYGYTF; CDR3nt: TGTGCCAGCTCGCACCTCGGGGTCGCCTATGGCTACACCTTC
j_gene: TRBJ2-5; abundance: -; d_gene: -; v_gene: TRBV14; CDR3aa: CASSQDSEMYQETQYF; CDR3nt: TGTGCCAGCAGCCAAGATAGTGAGATGTACCAAGAGACCCAGTACTTC
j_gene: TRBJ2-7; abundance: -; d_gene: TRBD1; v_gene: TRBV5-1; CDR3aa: CASSSYRRQGTGSPYEQYF; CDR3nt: TGCGCCAGCAGCTCTTATCGACGTCAGGGGACAGGGAGTCCCTACGAGCAGTACTTC
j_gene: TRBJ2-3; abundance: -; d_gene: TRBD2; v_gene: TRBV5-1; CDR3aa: CASSERTSGRGIVTDTQYF; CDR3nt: TGCGCCAGCAGCGAAAGGACTAGCGGGAGGGGAATCGTTACAGATACGCAGTATTTT
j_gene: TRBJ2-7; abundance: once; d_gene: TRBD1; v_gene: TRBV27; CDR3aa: CASSLGDRTYEQYF; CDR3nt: TGTGCCAGCAGTTTAGGGGACAGGACCTACGAGCAGTACTTC
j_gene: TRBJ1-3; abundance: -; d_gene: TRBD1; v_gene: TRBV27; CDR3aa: CASSPDREIGNTIYF; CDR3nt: TGTGCCAGCAGTCCTGACAGGGAGATTGGAAACACCATATATTTT
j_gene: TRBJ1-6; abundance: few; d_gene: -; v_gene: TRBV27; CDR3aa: CASSYQGNAYNSPLHF; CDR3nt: TGTGCCAGCAGTTACCAGGGGAATGCCTATAATTCACCCCTCCACTTT
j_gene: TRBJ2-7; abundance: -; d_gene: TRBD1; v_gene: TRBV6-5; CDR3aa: CASSGDRVGYEQYF; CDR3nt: TGTGCCAGCAGTGGGGACAGGGTGGGATACGAGCAGTACTTC
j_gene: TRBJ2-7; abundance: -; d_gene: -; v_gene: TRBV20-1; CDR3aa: CSAKLEVQYF; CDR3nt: TGCAGTGCTAAACTAGAGGTGCAGTACTTC
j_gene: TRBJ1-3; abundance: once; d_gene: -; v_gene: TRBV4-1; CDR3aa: CASSQDPGIGNTIYF; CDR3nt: TGCGCCAGCAGCCAAGACCCGGGGATTGGAAACACCATATATTTT
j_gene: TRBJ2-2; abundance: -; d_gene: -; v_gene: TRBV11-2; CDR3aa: CASSRTGENTGELFF; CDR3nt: TGTGCCAGCAGTAGGACCGGGGAGAACACCGGGGAGCTGTTTTTT
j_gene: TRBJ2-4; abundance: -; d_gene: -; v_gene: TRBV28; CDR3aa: CASSLLAGREKDKNIQYF; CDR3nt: TGTGCCAGCAGTTTATTGGCGGGAAGGGAGAAGGACAAAAACATTCAGTACTTC
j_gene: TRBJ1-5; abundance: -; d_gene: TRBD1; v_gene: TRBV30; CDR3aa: CAWSPYRGAGDQPQHF; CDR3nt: TGTGCCTGGAGTCCCTACAGGGGGGCGGGTGATCAGCCCCAGCATTTT
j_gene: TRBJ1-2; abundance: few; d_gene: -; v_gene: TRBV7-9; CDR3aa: CASSLVGANYGYTF; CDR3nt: TGTGCCAGCAGCTTAGTTGGGGCGAACTATGGCTACACCTTC
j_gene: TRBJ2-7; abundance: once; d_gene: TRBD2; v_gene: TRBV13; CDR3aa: CASSLGSSGSLYEQYF; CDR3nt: TGTGCCAGCAGCTTAGGATCGAGCGGGAGCCTCTACGAGCAGTACTTC
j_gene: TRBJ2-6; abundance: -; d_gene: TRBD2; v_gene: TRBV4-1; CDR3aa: CASSLERGAGANVLTF; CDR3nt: TGCGCCAGCAGCCTAGAGCGGGGGGCTGGGGCCAACGTCCTGACTTTC
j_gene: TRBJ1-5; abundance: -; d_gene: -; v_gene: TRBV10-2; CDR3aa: CASSENPDSNSNQPQHF; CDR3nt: TGCGCCAGCAGTGAAAACCCGGACAGTAATAGCAATCAGCCCCAGCATTTT
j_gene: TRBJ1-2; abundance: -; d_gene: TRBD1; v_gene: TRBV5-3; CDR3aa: CARSYLSTGTAPSPNYGYTF; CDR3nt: TGTGCCAGAAGCTACCTTTCTACCGGGACAGCTCCGTCCCCTAACTATGGCTACACCTTC
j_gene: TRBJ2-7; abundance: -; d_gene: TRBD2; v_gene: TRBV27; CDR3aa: CASSEREGPYEQYF; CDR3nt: TGTGCCAGCAGTGAGCGGGAGGGCCCCTACGAGCAGTACTTC
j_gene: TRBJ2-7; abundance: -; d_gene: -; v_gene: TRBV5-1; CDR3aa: CASSLETGNEQYF; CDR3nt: TGCGCCAGCAGCTTGGAGACAGGCAACGAGCAGTACTTC